The 21 T cell receptor beta chains given below trace back to one sample, sequenced in a study of patients and donors after allogeneic stem cell transplantation. TCRdb called the RT-PCR reads again in MiXCR, with one record for every CDR3 protein. Counted here are 400,000 to 500,000 distinct CDR3 sequences, 16% occurring once; the ten biggest clones make up around 6.8%. The specimen sequenced was blood, either unsorted or a sorted T cell fraction (not recorded which). Source of these receptors: a human donor who was either an allogeneic HSCT recipient or a stem cell or donor lymphocyte infusion donor (not recorded which). It is not recorded whose cells these are; they may come from a transplant donor.

This clonotype was recorded a few times. CDR3 coding DNA: TGTGCCAGCGCAATAAGAGGGCCTCTTGCCGACACCTTC. It is translated as CASAIRGPLADTF. The V call is TRBV28, the J call TRBJ1-2; no reliable D call. Germline V CDR1 and CDR2: MDHEN, SYDVKM. Deletions cut 8 bases from V and 12 bases from J, with 22 bases between. This CDR3 is built from 13 residues.

This chain joins TRBV9 and TRBJ2-7, with 8 positions matching TRBD2. The CDR3 contains 16 residues. Germline CDR1 reads SGDLS; CDR2 reads YYNGEE. J gave up 2 bases and V 3 bases, and 10 bases lay outside the gene matches. The CDR3 DNA sequence: TGTGCCAGCAGCGCAGAGTTCGGGGGGGCGGCCTACGAGCAGTACTTC. This codes for CASSAEFGGAAYEQYF.

This clonotype was found many times. V and J are TRBV7-9 and TRBJ2-7; 7 bases fit TRBD1. CDR3 length: 14 amino acids. In germline, CDR1 is SEHNR, CDR2 FQNEAQ (reference sequence). Germline trimming cut 5 bases from V and 0 bases from J; bases unmatched to any gene: 4. CDR3 in amino acids: CASSKTGSSYEQYF. CDR3 DNA sequence: TGTGCCAGCAGCAAGACAGGGAGCTCCTACGAGCAGTACTTC.

V and J are TRBV7-9 and TRBJ2-1; the match to TRBD2 covers 12 bases. V trimming: 4 bases; J trimming: 5 bases; junction bases outside the gene matches: 3. CDR1 SEHNR and CDR2 FQNEAQ come from the germline V gene (reference sequence). The CDR3 has 15 residues. As DNA, the CDR3 is TGTGCCAGCAGCTCACTAGCGGGGGGCAACAATGAGCAGTTCTTC. Protein: CASSSLAGGNNEQFF.

This clonotype was picked up a small number of times. J is TRBJ1-5 and V is TRBV14; possibly TRBD1 for D (6 bases). Germline CDR1 and CDR2: SGHDN and FVKESK. V gave up 2 bases and J gave up 3 bases, with 8 bases separating them. This CDR3 comprises 14 residues. The CDR3 DNA follows: TGTGCCAGCAGCCAAACAGGGTTCAATCAGCCCCAGCATTTT. This translates into CASSQTGFNQPQHF.

A word on this clonotype: A much more abundant neighbour one base away suggests this may be a read error. The rearrangement links TRBV12-3 or TRBV12-4 to TRBJ2-1; a possible D gene is TRBD2 (6 bases). The germline V and J ends were trimmed by 3 bases and 3 bases, with 15 bases remaining between them. This CDR3 comprises 16 residues. The CDR3 here is CASSFLTGVDYNEQFF. CDR3 DNA sequence: TGTGCCAGCAGTTTTTTGACGGGGGTTGACTACAATGAGCAGTTCTTC.

This clonotype occurred many times. The V and J genes are TRBV2 and TRBJ2-5; 8 bases map to TRBD2. Germline V gene sequence: CDR1 SNHLY, CDR2 FYNNEI. CDR3 size: 14 residues. V trimming: 6 bases; J trimming: 5 bases; junction bases outside the gene matches: 8. For the CDR3, the DNA is TGTGCCAGCAGGGAGACGGGGGGGCGCGAGACCCAGTACTTC. Its translation is CASRETGGRETQYF. Together with reference TRBV2 and TRBJ2-5, the CDR3 gives the full variable domain: EPEVTQTPSHQVTQMGQEVILRCVPISNHLYFYWYRQILGQKVEFLVSFYNNEISEKSEIFDDQFSVERPDGSNFTLKIRSTKLEDSAMYFCASRETGGRETQYFGPGTRLLVL.

The V call is TRBV5-1, the J call TRBJ1-1; 11 positions match TRBD1. V lost 2 bases, J lost 0 bases, and 3 bases stayed unmatched. In germline, CDR1 is SGHRS, CDR2 YFSETQ. This CDR3 comprises 16 residues. CDR3 loop: CASSFGTGGMNTEAFF. The CDR3 bases are TGCGCCAGCAGCTTTGGGACAGGGGGAATGAACACTGAAGCTTTCTTT.

This clonotype was observed a few times. V is TRBV20-1 and J is TRBJ1-5; 9 bases align to TRBD1. The germline CDR1 and CDR2 sequences are DFQATT and SNEGSKA (reference sequence). Trimming cost V 3 bases and J 6 bases; bases outside gene matches: 3. The CDR3 runs to 13 residues. CDR3 DNA: TGCAGTGCTAGGGACAGGGGTTCTCAGCCCCAGCATTTT. Its translation is CSARDRGSQPQHF.

The chain employs TRBV5-1 and TRBJ1-2, with 10 nucleotides matching TRBD1. The V gene's germline CDR1 is SGHRS and CDR2 YFSETQ. J gave up 2 bases and V 4 bases, and 5 bases lay outside the gene matches. CDR3 length equals 15 residues. Here the CDR3 reads CASSQDRGRNYGYTF. CDR3 nucleotides: TGCGCCAGCAGCCAAGACAGGGGGCGGAACTATGGCTACACCTTC.

The V and J genes are TRBV20-1 and TRBJ2-4, with a weak D call TRBD1 (6 bases). V was pared by 6 bases and J by 4 bases, with 19 bases between. Germline assignment: CDR1 DFQATT and CDR2 SNEGSKA (reference sequence). The CDR3 sequence is 15 residues long. DNA for the CDR3: TGCAGTGCCCCTAGTGGGGTCGGACAGAAAAACATTCAGTACTTC. It translates to CSAPSGVGQKNIQYF.

The CDR3 loop reads CASSPSGTRNTGELFF. The CDR3 nucleotides are TGTGCCAGCAGCCCAAGCGGGACCCGAAACACCGGGGAGCTGTTTTTT. The chain joins TRBV12-3 or TRBV12-4 to TRBJ2-2, with 7 bases identical to TRBD2. There are 16 residues in the CDR3. J gave up 2 bases and V 6 bases, and 9 bases lay outside the gene matches.

CDR3: CASTVRGRNEKLFF. In DNA, the CDR3 is TGTGCCAGCACCGTCAGGGGGCGTAATGAAAAACTGTTTTTT. The gene calls are TRBV7-8 and TRBJ1-4; 8 bases map to TRBD1. Germline trimming cut 7 bases from V and 4 bases from J; bases unmatched to any gene: 5. The CDR3 is made up of 14 amino acids. CDR1 and CDR2 (germline): SGHVS, FQNEAQ.

The genes are TRBV6-1 and TRBJ2-7, with D possibly matching TRBD2 (5 bases). The CDR3 sequence is 15 residues long. Trimming pared 2 bases from V and 3 bases from J, leaving 14 bases between. Germline CDR1 reads MNHNS; CDR2 reads SASEGT. CDR3 coding DNA: TGTGCCAGCAGTGAATCAGGAGGATTGGTCTACGAGCAGTACTTC. Protein: CASSESGGLVYEQYF.

The genes are TRBV7-3 and TRBJ1-6; D is possibly TRBD1 (5 bases). The germline CDR1 and CDR2 sequences are SGHTA and FQGTGA. The CDR3 consists of 15 residues. V lost 3 bases, J lost 9 bases, and 15 bases lay in between. CDR3 nucleotides: TGTGCCAGCAGCTTGGGACCCCGGGGGATTTCACCCCTCCACTTT. This sequence encodes CASSLGPRGISPLHF.

This clonotype was counted a few times. This chain joins TRBV7-3 and TRBJ1-1; D possibly corresponds to TRBD1 (5 bases). V gave up 1 base and J gave up 2 bases, with 11 bases separating them. CDR3 length equals 15 residues. Looked up from germline, CDR1 is SGHTA and CDR2 is FQGTGA. CDR3 region: CASSLITGLNTEAFF. CDR3 sequence (DNA): TGTGCCAGCAGCTTAATCACAGGTCTTAACACTGAAGCTTTCTTT.

The chain links TRBV7-2 to TRBJ2-1, with 9 positions matching TRBD2. Germline CDR1 SGHTA, CDR2 FQGNSA. The junction had 9 bases not matched to a gene; V was cut back by 5 bases and J by 4 bases. This CDR3 comprises 16 residues. The CDR3 DNA sequence: TGTGCCAGCAGCACCCGGTCGAGCGGGGGGTACAATGAGCAGTTCTTC. Translation: CASSTRSSGGYNEQFF.

This clonotype has more than one count but fewer than ten. The chain combines TRBV12-3 or TRBV12-4 with TRBJ1-1, with a tentative D call TRBD1 (6 bases). V was clipped by 2 bases and J by 3 bases, with 19 bases between them. This CDR3 comprises 17 residues. CDR3 in amino acids: CASSLRGIGAAYTEAFF. DNA of the CDR3: TGTGCCAGCAGTTTAAGGGGGATAGGGGCGGCCTACACTGAAGCTTTCTTT.

The sample holds a few counts of this clonotype. The V and J genes are TRBV7-2 and TRBJ2-4, with unresolved D. CDR1 and CDR2 (germline): SGHTA, FQGNSA. There are 17 residues in the CDR3. The ends were cut back, 5 bases at V and 0 bases at J, with 17 bases in the middle. CDR3 DNA sequence: TGTGCCAGCAGCCCCCCCCGGGCAGTTCTAGCCAAAAACATTCAGTACTTC. Encoded protein: CASSPPRAVLAKNIQYF. The whole variable domain, remainder taken from reference TRBV7-2 and TRBJ2-4, is GAGVSQSPSNKVTEKGKDVELRCDPISGHTALYWYRQSLGQGLEFLIYFQGNSAPDKSGLPSDRFSAERTGGSVSTLTIQRTQQEDSAVYLCASSPPRAVLAKNIQYFGAGTRLSVL.

The chain is built from TRBV20-1 and TRBJ2-5, with 14 bases matching TRBD2. The CDR3 is 20 amino acids. V was pared by 3 bases and J by 2 bases, with 17 bases of the junction left unmatched. Per the germline V gene, CDR1 is DFQATT and CDR2 is SNEGSKA (reference sequence). The CDR3, as DNA: TGCAGTGCTAGCCCTCATAGGGGACTAGCGGGAGTGGTTTCTCAAGAGACCCAGTACTTC. This sequence encodes CSASPHRGLAGVVSQETQYF.

This clonotype was detected a few times. J is TRBJ2-5 and V is TRBV20-1; 7 bases agree with TRBD1. The V gene's germline CDR1 is DFQATT and CDR2 SNEGSKA (reference sequence). After removal of 2 bases from V and 0 bases from J, the junction contained 3 bases not matched to a gene. The CDR3 consists of 14 residues. The CDR3 spells CSARRDSYQETQYF. In DNA, the CDR3 is TGCAGTGCTAGAAGGGACAGCTACCAAGAGACCCAGTACTTC.